This is a list of T cell receptor beta chains from one sample in a study of blood T cell repertoires in COVID-19. Profiling relied on immunoSEQ multiplex PCR, and the TCRdb table lists in-frame clones only, not all of them. The sample holds around 310,000 clones; around 90% are singletons and the top ten take 0.95% to 1.3%. What was sequenced was peripheral blood. These receptors all stem from a woman in her forties with COVID-19, enrolled during active disease. The CDR3 runs from the conserved cysteine through the conserved F or W. The order of the fields is V gene, D gene, clone size, J gene, CDR3 protein, CDR3 DNA. The D gene is left open where the match is weak. The size entry is marked missing in some rows and otherwise reads once, few, many or a size class.

V gene: TRBV27; D gene: TRBD1; clone size: -; J gene: TRBJ2-7; CDR3 protein: CASSYWTGSDEQYF; CDR3 DNA: TGTGCCAGCAGTTACTGGACAGGGAGCGACGAGCAGTACTTC
V gene: TRBV10-3; D gene: TRBD1; clone size: -; J gene: TRBJ1-2; CDR3 protein: CAISLGTGDRKGYTF; CDR3 DNA: TGTGCCATCAGCCTCGGGACAGGGGATCGAAAAGGCTACACCTTC
V gene: TRBV18; D gene: TRBD1; clone size: -; J gene: TRBJ2-1; CDR3 protein: CASSPDRGRTRDEQFF; CDR3 DNA: TGTGCCAGCTCACCAGACAGGGGCCGGACCCGGGATGAGCAGTTCTTC
V gene: TRBV6-4; D gene: TRBD1; clone size: -; J gene: TRBJ1-5; CDR3 protein: CASRQQDRELRSSNQPQHF; CDR3 DNA: TGTGCCAGCAGACAACAGGACAGGGAATTAAGGAGTAGCAATCAGCCCCAGCATTTT
V gene: TRBV5-4; D gene: -; clone size: -; J gene: TRBJ1-5; CDR3 protein: CASSLAPSLFGNQPQHF; CDR3 DNA: TGTGCCAGCAGCTTGGCCCCGAGTCTTTTCGGCAATCAGCCCCAGCATTTT
V gene: TRBV7-9; D gene: TRBD2; clone size: -; J gene: TRBJ2-7; CDR3 protein: CASSEAGGTYEQYF; CDR3 DNA: TGTGCCAGCAGCGAAGCGGGGGGTACCTACGAGCAGTACTTC
V gene: TRBV23-1; D gene: -; clone size: -; J gene: TRBJ2-7; CDR3 protein: CASSQVRRPIRYEQYF; CDR3 DNA: TGCGCCAGCAGTCAAGTTAGGAGGCCGATTAGGTACGAGCAGTACTTC
V gene: TRBV19; D gene: TRBD1; clone size: -; J gene: TRBJ2-1; CDR3 protein: CASSKNTGGSEFF; CDR3 DNA: TGTGCCAGTAGCAAAAACACAGGGGGCTCGGAGTTCTTC
V gene: TRBV19; D gene: TRBD1; clone size: -; J gene: TRBJ2-7; CDR3 protein: CASSIGQGAYEQYF; CDR3 DNA: TGTGCCAGTAGTATAGGCCAGGGGGCCTACGAGCAGTACTTC
V gene: TRBV23-1; D gene: TRBD2; clone size: -; J gene: TRBJ2-1; CDR3 protein: CASSQSVGVQGSGRTYNEQFF; CDR3 DNA: TGCGCCAGCAGTCAATCTGTTGGGGTGCAGGGGAGCGGGAGAACCTACAATGAGCAGTTCTTC
V gene: TRBV5-1; D gene: -; clone size: -; J gene: TRBJ2-7; CDR3 protein: CASSLGQSSEQYF; CDR3 DNA: TGCGCCAGCAGCTTGGGACAATCCTCCGAGCAGTACTTC
V gene: TRBV19; D gene: -; clone size: -; J gene: TRBJ2-7; CDR3 protein: CASRGPGPSYEQYF; CDR3 DNA: TGTGCCAGTAGGGGTCCAGGGCCCTCCTACGAGCAGTACTTC
V gene: TRBV4-3; D gene: TRBD2; clone size: -; J gene: TRBJ2-3; CDR3 protein: CASSHYTGTSGYTDTQYF; CDR3 DNA: TGCGCCAGCAGCCATTATACCGGGACTAGCGGATACACAGATACGCAGTATTTT
V gene: TRBV5-4; D gene: -; clone size: few; J gene: TRBJ2-7; CDR3 protein: CSYSGLNSYEQYF; CDR3 DNA: TGTTCCTACAGTGGGCTCAACTCCTACGAGCAGTACTTC
V gene: TRBV19; D gene: TRBD1; clone size: -; J gene: TRBJ2-7; CDR3 protein: CARGQGSYEQYF; CDR3 DNA: TGTGCCAGGGGACAGGGGTCCTACGAGCAGTACTTC
V gene: TRBV15; D gene: -; clone size: -; J gene: TRBJ1-5; CDR3 protein: CATSFRQRPTSLRNQPQHF; CDR3 DNA: TGTGCCACCAGCTTCCGACAGCGACCTACTTCCTTAAGAAATCAGCCCCAGCATTTT
V gene: TRBV6-2/TRBV6-3; D gene: TRBD2; clone size: -; J gene: TRBJ2-1; CDR3 protein: CASSPAPSSGRVGNEQFF; CDR3 DNA: TGTGCCAGCAGCCCTGCCCCTTCTAGCGGGAGAGTGGGAAATGAGCAGTTCTTC
V gene: TRBV7-9; D gene: -; clone size: -; J gene: TRBJ1-1; CDR3 protein: CASSPRGVRGLEAFF; CDR3 DNA: TGTGCCAGCAGCCCCCGGGGGGTCCGGGGTCTTGAAGCTTTCTTT
V gene: TRBV3-1/TRBV3-2; D gene: -; clone size: -; J gene: TRBJ1-2; CDR3 protein: CASSPSSRAVGGYTF; CDR3 DNA: TGTGCCAGCAGCCCATCCTCCAGAGCGGTAGGTGGCTACACCTTC
V gene: TRBV7-2; D gene: -; clone size: -; J gene: TRBJ1-5; CDR3 protein: CASSLTLTGPAPQHF; CDR3 DNA: TGTGCCAGCAGCTTAACCCTCACAGGTCCGGCGCCCCAGCATTTT
V gene: TRBV7-8; D gene: -; clone size: -; J gene: TRBJ1-2; CDR3 protein: CASSLVPPPNYGYTF; CDR3 DNA: TGTGCCAGCAGCTTAGTCCCTCCCCCTAACTATGGCTACACCTTC
V gene: TRBV7-8; D gene: TRBD2; clone size: -; J gene: TRBJ2-3; CDR3 protein: CASSILGLALSTDTQYF; CDR3 DNA: TGTGCCAGCAGCATCCTAGGACTAGCGCTTAGCACAGATACGCAGTATTTT
V gene: TRBV19; D gene: TRBD1; clone size: -; J gene: TRBJ2-7; CDR3 protein: CASSTTDRGIYEQYF; CDR3 DNA: TGTGCCAGTAGTACTACGGACAGGGGAATCTACGAGCAGTACTTC
V gene: TRBV6-5; D gene: TRBD1; clone size: -; J gene: TRBJ1-2; CDR3 protein: CASKYRGTNYGYTF; CDR3 DNA: TGTGCCAGCAAATACAGGGGAACTAACTATGGCTACACCTTC
V gene: TRBV6-6; D gene: TRBD1; clone size: -; J gene: TRBJ2-7; CDR3 protein: CASSNPGQGSIEQYF; CDR3 DNA: TGTGCCAGCAGCAACCCGGGACAGGGGTCCATCGAGCAGTACTTC
V gene: TRBV5-6; D gene: -; clone size: once; J gene: TRBJ1-1; CDR3 protein: CASSLATQVGWGNTEAFF; CDR3 DNA: TGTGCCAGCAGCTTGGCCACACAGGTAGGCTGGGGAAACACTGAAGCTTTCTTT
V gene: TRBV5-4; D gene: -; clone size: -; J gene: TRBJ1-2; CDR3 protein: CASSLGLLYGYTF; CDR3 DNA: TGTGCCAGCAGCTTGGGGCTTCTCTATGGCTACACCTTC
V gene: TRBV5-1; D gene: -; clone size: -; J gene: TRBJ1-1; CDR3 protein: CASSLRLLIGGRENTEAFF; CDR3 DNA: TGCGCCAGCTCACTACGTCTGCTGATCGGGGGACGGGAGAACACTGAAGCTTTCTTT
V gene: TRBV28; D gene: -; clone size: -; J gene: TRBJ1-1; CDR3 protein: CASSRMTVNTEAFF; CDR3 DNA: TGTGCCAGCAGCCGCATGACAGTGAACACTGAAGCTTTCTTT
V gene: TRBV24-1; D gene: -; clone size: -; J gene: TRBJ2-5; CDR3 protein: CATSDSPGVETQYF; CDR3 DNA: TGTGCCACCAGTGATTCCCCGGGAGTTGAGACCCAGTACTTC
V gene: TRBV24-1; D gene: -; clone size: -; J gene: TRBJ1-4; CDR3 protein: CATSDGRGATNEKLFF; CDR3 DNA: TGTGCCACCAGTGATGGCAGGGGAGCAACTAATGAAAAACTGTTTTTT
V gene: TRBV6-2/TRBV6-3; D gene: -; clone size: -; J gene: TRBJ1-5; CDR3 protein: CASSYIPGSNQPQHF; CDR3 DNA: TGTGCCAGCAGTTATATCCCGGGAAGCAATCAGCCCCAGCATTTT
V gene: TRBV19; D gene: TRBD1; clone size: once; J gene: TRBJ1-5; CDR3 protein: CASSIFKGQPNQPQHF; CDR3 DNA: TGTGCCAGTAGTATATTCAAGGGACAGCCTAATCAGCCCCAGCATTTT
V gene: TRBV7-9; D gene: TRBD1; clone size: -; J gene: TRBJ1-6; CDR3 protein: CASSRTGDSPLHF; CDR3 DNA: TGTGCCAGCAGCCGGACAGGGGATTCACCCCTCCACTTT
V gene: TRBV27; D gene: -; clone size: -; J gene: TRBJ1-5; CDR3 protein: CASRGAGRNQPQHF; CDR3 DNA: TGTGCCAGCAGGGGCGCAGGGCGCAATCAGCCCCAGCATTTT
V gene: TRBV18; D gene: TRBD2; clone size: -; J gene: TRBJ2-3; CDR3 protein: CASSPRRLSGGTDTQYF; CDR3 DNA: TGTGCCAGCTCACCACGCCGCCTGAGCGGGGGCACAGATACGCAGTATTTT
V gene: TRBV2; D gene: TRBD1; clone size: once; J gene: TRBJ2-7; CDR3 protein: CASSVGQGAPYEQYF; CDR3 DNA: TGTGCCAGCAGCGTTGGACAGGGAGCTCCCTACGAGCAGTACTTC